This entry lists 31 T cell receptor beta chains sequenced from one sample in a study of technical replicates of blood from a handful of donors. This table comes from immunoSEQ multiplex PCR, and its TCRdb copy is limited to in-frame clones, with some not included. This table has some 57,000 clones, roughly 86% appearing once. Sequencing input: PBMCs. The receptors were sampled from a human donor in good health. Some clones in this sample may be carry-over from other donors' samples.

The chain combines TRBV5-4 with TRBJ1-2, with 9 bases fitting TRBD1. The CDR3 has 15 residues. J gave up 8 bases and V 4 bases, and 12 bases lay outside the gene matches. The V gene's germline CDR1 is SGHNT and CDR2 YYREEE (reference sequence). For the CDR3, the DNA is TGTGCCAGCAGCCCGAGCCGGGACAGGGCCTACGGCTACACCTTC. It yields the protein CASSPSRDRAYGYTF.

V and J are TRBV4-3 and TRBJ2-1; D is unclear. V was cut by 0 bases and J by 9 bases, with 9 bases left in between. Looked up from germline, CDR1 is LGHNA and CDR2 is YSLEER. This CDR3 has 13 residues. For the CDR3, the DNA is TGCGCCAGCAGCCAAGATATAGCTAGTGAGCAGTTCTTC. Amino acids: CASSQDIASEQFF.

CDR3 DNA: TGTGCCAGCAGCTTGGGGGGGGCGAACACCGGGGAGCTGTTTTTT. This gives the protein CASSLGGANTGELFF. The chain employs TRBV5-4 and TRBJ2-2; perhaps TRBD2 as D (6 bases). CDR3 length equals 15 residues. Germline CDR1 SGHNT, CDR2 YYREEE (reference sequence). Deletions cut 0 bases from V and 0 bases from J, with 6 bases between.

The chain is built from TRBV7-2 and TRBJ2-5, with TRBD2 matching over 13 bases. The CDR3 sequence is 16 residues long. Germline V lookup: CDR1 SGHTA, CDR2 FQGNSA. Trimming took 1 base from V and 2 from J; bases not matched to a gene: 1. The CDR3 protein is CASSLGGLAGQETQYF. CDR3 bases: TGTGCCAGCAGCTTAGGGGGACTAGCGGGACAAGAGACCCAGTACTTC.

The chain employs TRBV19 and TRBJ2-6, with TRBD1 identical over 7 bases. The CDR3 totals 15 residues. J lost 2 bases, V lost 6 bases, and 4 bases had no gene match. Germline assignment: CDR1 LNHDA and CDR2 SQIVND (reference sequence). The CDR3 protein is CASSDRAAGANVLTF. The CDR3 DNA reads as TGTGCCAGTAGCGACAGGGCGGCTGGGGCCAACGTCCTGACTTTC.

This sequence joins TRBV6-6 and TRBJ1-1; TRBD1 might be the D (5 bases). This CDR3 has 14 residues. Germline V gene data show CDR1 as MNHNY and CDR2 as SVGAGI (reference sequence). V was pared by 0 bases and J by 4 bases, with 9 bases between. The CDR3 here is CASSYSVGATEAFF. DNA of the CDR3: TGTGCCAGCAGTTACTCGGTAGGGGCCACTGAAGCTTTCTTT.

The V gene is TRBV23-1, the J gene TRBJ2-1, with D hard to call. TRBV23-1 is an ORF for which the function is uncertain. The V end lost 2 bases, the J end lost 8 bases, and 7 bases lay between the germline ends. The CDR3 extends over 12 amino acids. CDR3 DNA sequence: TGCGCCAGCAGTCAAACCGAGGATGAGCAGTTCTTC. This sequence encodes CASSQTEDEQFF.

The chain uses TRBV7-6 and TRBJ2-1; D is unclear. CDR1 and CDR2 (germline): SGHVS, FNYEAQ. The CDR3 runs 15 residues. V shed 5 bases and J shed 0 bases, with 11 bases lying between them. The CDR3 protein is CASSAYLSSYNEQFF. CDR3 nucleotides: TGTGCCAGCAGCGCCTACCTGAGCTCCTACAATGAGCAGTTCTTC.

The J gene is TRBJ1-2, the V gene TRBV5-4; D uncertain. Germline assignment: CDR1 SGHNT and CDR2 YYREEE (reference sequence). Trimming removed 4 bases from V and 8 bases from J, with 15 bases in between. The CDR3 runs to 13 residues. The CDR3 DNA reads as TGTGCCAGCAGCCAAACCGGAAGAGCGGGCTACACCTTC. Encoded protein: CASSQTGRAGYTF.

V and J are TRBV11-2 and TRBJ2-3, with D perhaps TRBD2 (6 bases). CDR1 is SGHAT, CDR2 FQNNGV, per germline. The CDR3 has 15 amino acids. The V end was cut by 5 bases, the J end by 2 bases, with 14 bases between. The CDR3 loop reads CASSRTGTATDTQYF. The DNA for the CDR3 is TGTGCCAGCAGCCGAACCGGGACTGCCACAGATACGCAGTATTTT.

The CDR3 DNA follows: TGTTCTTCGTCGGACAGGAACACCGGGGAGCTGTTTTTT. Its translation: CSSSDRNTGELFF. The V gene is TRBV5-4, the J gene TRBJ2-2, with D possibly matching TRBD1 (6 bases). Germline V lookup: CDR1 SGHNT, CDR2 YYREEE (reference sequence). The CDR3 totals 13 residues.

J is TRBJ1-2 and V is TRBV10-3; D is uncertain. This CDR3 contains 13 residues. Trimming shortened V by 3 bases and J by 3 bases, and 8 bases separated the two germline ends. CDR1 is ENHRY and CDR2 is SYGVKD in the germline V gene. The CDR3 is CAISDQIHYGYTF. In DNA form, the CDR3 reads TGTGCCATCAGTGATCAGATCCACTATGGCTACACCTTC.

This clone has more than one count but fewer than ten. This chain joins TRBV30 and TRBJ1-2; D may be TRBD1 (5 bases). The germline gives CDR1 GTSNPN, CDR2 SVGIG (reference sequence). The CDR3 runs to 13 residues. Trimming removed 1 base at V and 6 bases at J, with 12 bases between. CDR3 nucleotides: TGTGCCTGGAGTGCCGGGACTTCTGATGGCTACACCTTC. Its protein is CAWSAGTSDGYTF.

The chain combines TRBV10-3 with TRBJ2-5; D is perhaps TRBD2 (5 bases). Germline V gene sequence: CDR1 ENHRY, CDR2 SYGVKD. The CDR3 length is 12 residues. Trimming took off 3 bases at V and 4 bases at J, with 6 bases between the two ends. The CDR3 DNA sequence: TGTGCCATCAGTGATGAGGGAGAGACCCAGTACTTC. Its protein is CAISDEGETQYF.

The chain employs TRBV7-9 and TRBJ2-5; 9 bases are a match to TRBD1. This CDR3 contains 15 residues. CDR1 SEHNR and CDR2 FQNEAQ come from the germline V gene (reference sequence). Trimming cost V 5 bases and J 1 base; bases outside gene matches: 5. CDR3 nucleotides: TGTGCCAGCAGCGACCCGGGACAGGGCCAAGAGACCCAGTACTTC. It encodes CASSDPGQGQETQYF.

The chain couples TRBV6-5 to TRBJ2-1, with D perhaps TRBD2 (5 bases). CDR1 MNHEY and CDR2 SVGAGI come from the germline V gene. CDR3 length: 12 residues. Trimming cost V 5 bases and J 15 bases, with 17 bases left between them. For the CDR3, the DNA is TGTGCCAGCAGTACATCTACTAGGGTCCCGTTCTTC. Protein sequence: CASSTSTRVPFF.

The gene calls are TRBV5-1 and TRBJ1-1; D call uncertain. V lost 3 bases and J lost 8, with 14 bases in between. This CDR3 contains 13 residues. CDR1 and CDR2 (germline): SGHRS, YFSETQ. Here the CDR3 DNA reads TGCGCCAGCAGCTCAGCATTCGGGGTCGAAGCTTTCTTT. Translated: CASSSAFGVEAFF.

In DNA form, the CDR3 reads TGTGCCAGCAGTCTCTCGGGTATTCCTACAGATACGCAGTATTTT. This gives the protein CASSLSGIPTDTQYF. This sequence joins TRBV7-6 and TRBJ2-3; D is unclear. The germline gives CDR1 SGHVS, CDR2 FNYEAQ. Trimming pared 6 bases from V and 3 bases from J, leaving 16 bases between. CDR3 length: 15 residues.

CDR3 sequence: CASSTWTHQETQYF. CDR3 DNA: TGTGCCAGCAGCACATGGACTCACCAAGAGACCCAGTACTTC. The V gene is TRBV11-1, the J gene TRBJ2-5; D might be TRBD2 (5 bases). Germline values: CDR1 SGHAT, CDR2 FQDESV (reference sequence). CDR3 size: 14 residues. Trimming shortened V by 5 bases and J by 0 bases, and 10 bases separated the two germline ends. The variable domain in full, completed from reference TRBV11-1 and TRBJ2-5, reads EAEVAQSPRYKITEKSQAVAFWCDPISGHATLYWYRQILGQGPELLVQFQDESVVDDSQLPKDRFSAERLKGVDSTLKIQPAELGDSAMYLCASSTWTHQETQYFGPGTRLLVL.

This chain uses TRBV12-5 with TRBJ2-5; 10 bases align to TRBD2. This CDR3 is 14 amino acids long. The germline V gene has CDR1 LGHNT and CDR2 FRNRAP. V was clipped by 1 base and J by 4 bases; unmatched bases: 0. The CDR3 sequence is CASGLGTSGETQYF. CDR3 DNA: TGTGCTAGTGGTTTGGGGACTAGCGGAGAGACCCAGTACTTC.

The rearrangement links TRBV7-3 to TRBJ1-1; the D is unclear. Germline lookup yields CDR1 SGHTA and CDR2 FQGTGA. V lost 1 base to trimming and J lost 6 bases, with 15 bases between them. The CDR3 has 15 amino acids. The CDR3 bases are TGTGCCAGCAGCTTAATGGCGGGTTTCAACGCTGAAGCTTTCTTT. It encodes CASSLMAGFNAEAFF.

This chain connects TRBV4-1 to TRBJ2-4; 7 bases fit TRBD1. Germline loops: CDR1 MGHRA, CDR2 YSYEKL. The J segment lost 9 bases and the V segment lost 4 bases, leaving 12 bases of the junction unmatched. The CDR3 loop spans 15 amino acids. This CDR3 is CASSPGTVRGGIQYF. The DNA of the CDR3 is TGCGCCAGCAGCCCCGGGACAGTAAGGGGCGGCATTCAGTACTTC.

This clone showed up just once. V and J are TRBV27 and TRBJ1-5; a weak D match, TRBD1 (5 bases). CDR1 and CDR2 (germline): MNHEY, SMNVEV (reference sequence). Trimming removed 5 bases from V and 2 bases from J, with 10 bases in between. This CDR3 has 14 residues. CDR3 protein: CASSGGYGNQPQHF. The DNA for the CDR3 is TGTGCCAGCAGTGGGGGGTACGGCAATCAGCCCCAGCATTTT.

This rearrangement joins TRBV29-1 to TRBJ1-1; maybe TRBD1 (6 bases). From germline, CDR1 is SQVTM and CDR2 ANQGSEA. The V gene lost 4 bases and the J gene lost 6 bases, with 21 bases spanning the gap. CDR3 length: 15 residues. Here the CDR3 DNA reads TGCAGCGTTGTTCCAAAGCGGGGGGCCGGCGCTGAAGCTTTCTTT. It yields the protein CSVVPKRGAGAEAFF.

The chain is built from TRBV6-5 and TRBJ1-4; 8 bases agree with TRBD1. Germline V CDR1 and CDR2: MNHEY, SVGAGI. The CDR3 runs to 13 residues. The V and J ends lost 8 bases and 8 bases, in that order; junction bases with no gene match: 7. CDR3 sequence: CASQRTGTEKLFF. As DNA, the CDR3 is TGTGCCAGCCAGAGGACAGGGACGGAAAAACTGTTTTTT.

The gene calls are TRBV7-2 and TRBJ1-2; 9 nucleotides agree with TRBD1. This CDR3 is built from 14 residues. CDR1 and CDR2 from the germline V gene are SGHTA and FQGNSA. The J segment lost 9 bases and the V segment lost 4 bases, leaving 9 bases of the junction unmatched. This CDR3 is CASSSSGTGFRYTF. The CDR3 nucleotides are TGTGCCAGCAGCTCGTCCGGGACAGGGTTTCGCTACACCTTC.

This chain links TRBV6-5 with TRBJ1-1; D may be TRBD1 (5 bases). Per the germline V gene, CDR1 is MNHEY and CDR2 is SVGAGI. CDR3 length equals 16 residues. V lost 2 bases and J 4 bases, leaving 17 bases between the germline ends. The CDR3 here is CASSYVPGKVGTEAFF. CDR3 DNA: TGTGCCAGCAGTTACGTCCCAGGGAAGGTCGGCACTGAAGCTTTCTTT.

The chain couples TRBV7-9 to TRBJ1-3; unclear D gene. The CDR3 spans 12 residues. Germline CDR1 reads SEHNR; CDR2 reads FQNEAQ (reference sequence). The ends were cut back, 2 bases at V and 4 bases at J, with 3 bases in the middle. CDR3: CASSLLGNTIYF. DNA for the CDR3: TGTGCCAGCAGCTTATTAGGAAACACCATATATTTT. The whole variable domain, filled in from reference TRBV7-9 and TRBJ1-3, reads DTGVSQNPRHKITKRGQNVTFRCDPISEHNRLYWYRQTLGQGPEFLTYFQNEAQLEKSRLLSDRFSAERPKGSFSTLEIQRTEQGDSAMYLCASSLLGNTIYFGEGSWLTVV.

V and J are TRBV7-8 and TRBJ2-7; D perhaps matches TRBD2 (6 bases). Per the germline V gene, CDR1 is SGHVS and CDR2 is FQNEAQ. This CDR3 comprises 16 residues. V dropped 1 base and J dropped 3 bases, with 16 bases sitting between them. The CDR3 is CASSLGRLEGNYEQYF. The CDR3 DNA is TGTGCCAGCAGCTTAGGTAGACTAGAGGGAAACTACGAGCAGTACTTC.

V gene TRBV11-1 combines with J gene TRBJ1-1, with TRBD1 as a possible D gene (6 bases). The CDR3 is 13 amino acids. Looked up from germline, CDR1 is SGHAT and CDR2 is FQDESV (reference sequence). Between the trimmed V and J ends, which lost 3 bases and 1 base, there was a span of 6 bases. The CDR3 here is CASSLTGNTEAFF. For the CDR3, the DNA is TGTGCCAGCAGCTTGACAGGGAACACTGAAGCTTTCTTT.

The V call is TRBV4-2, the J call TRBJ2-7; 9 nucleotides match TRBD2. Germline values: CDR1 LGHNA, CDR2 YNFKEQ. The CDR3 contains 15 residues. V trimming: 5 bases; J trimming: 0 bases; junction bases outside the gene matches: 5. The chain's CDR3 is CASSSEREASYEQYF. CDR3 sequence (DNA): TGTGCCAGCAGCTCAGAGCGGGAGGCCTCCTACGAGCAGTACTTC.